This T cell receptor beta chain comes out of a study of T cell responses to AZD1222 COVID-19 vaccine. Study-level information: Pooled together were second doses at about 4 or about 12 weeks. General observations from the study: Sampling that yielded the repertoires occurred only after the peak T cell response. Only a handful of AZD1222 recipients, more than five in all, had baseline seropositivity. Receipt of two AZD1222 doses was followed by a rise in Spike-specific TCR breadth and depth.

Using immunoSEQ multiplex PCR, the repertoire was profiled, and TCRdb retains in-frame clones only, with some absent. The sample has around 140,000 clones, roughly nine tenths seen once. Germline lookup yields CDR1 SGHAT and CDR2 FQNNGV. The germline V and J ends were trimmed by 4 bases and 4 bases, with 16 bases remaining between them. The CDR3 runs to 15 residues. A remark on this clone: Its antigen remains unidentified.

The rearrangement links TRBV11-2 to TRBJ1-2; a weak D match, TRBD1 (5 bases). The specimen comprised peripheral blood, sampled on day 0 of AZD1222 vaccination. The source of this sequence is an adult in good health. The CDR3 spells CASSSMKTETYGYTF. The CDR3 DNA is TGTGCCAGCAGCTCCATGAAGACAGAGACCTATGGCTACACCTTC. Using reference TRBV11-2 and TRBJ1-2 for the parts outside the CDR3, the full variable domain is EAGVAQSPRYKIIEKRQSVAFWCNPISGHATLYWYQQILGQGPKLLIQFQNNGVVDDSQLPKDRFSAERLKGVDSTLKIQPAKLEDSAVYLCASSSMKTETYGYTFGSGTRLTVV.